The 24 T cell receptor beta chains reported below all come from one sample, sequenced in a study of blood T cell repertoires in COVID-19. The data were produced by immunoSEQ multiplex PCR, yet TCRdb's version contains in-frame clones alone and is incomplete. The sample contains about 69,000 clones, less than 85% of which appear only once. Sequencing was performed on peripheral blood. All receptors come from a man aged 45-65 years with COVID-19, enrolled during active disease.

V gene TRBV15 combines with J gene TRBJ1-6; 7 bases fit TRBD1. V gave up 3 bases and J gave up 10 bases; unmatched junction bases: 9. This CDR3 comprises 15 residues. The germline V gene has CDR1 LNHNV and CDR2 YYDKDF (reference sequence). The CDR3 reads CATSRTTGWASPLHF. The CDR3 DNA sequence: TGTGCCACCAGCAGGACGACAGGGTGGGCCTCACCCCTCCACTTT. The full variable domain, with the rest looked up from reference TRBV15 and TRBJ1-6, is DAMVIQNPRYQVTQFGKPVTLSCSQTLNHNVMYWYQQKSSQAPKLLFHYYDKDFNNEADTPDNFQSRRPNTSFCFLDIRSPGLGDTAMYLCATSRTTGWASPLHFGNGTRLTVT.

This chain joins TRBV19 and TRBJ1-1, with 7 bases identical to TRBD1. There are 14 residues in the CDR3. Losses at the gene ends were 6 bases for V and 0 bases for J; bases not matched to a gene: 4. CDR1 LNHDA and CDR2 SQIVND come from the germline V gene (reference sequence). The CDR3 spells CASRTGQMNTEAFF. CDR3 in DNA: TGTGCCAGTAGAACGGGACAGATGAACACTGAAGCTTTCTTT.

This chain uses TRBV4-2 with TRBJ1-2, with D possibly matching TRBD1 (5 bases). Germline loops: CDR1 LGHNA, CDR2 YNFKEQ. This CDR3 has 17 amino acids. Deletions cut 0 bases from V and 4 bases from J, with 18 bases between. This CDR3 is CASSQEPTEVTIYGYTF. CDR3 coding DNA: TGTGCCAGCAGCCAAGAACCGACAGAAGTAACTATCTATGGCTACACCTTC.

The genes are TRBV18 and TRBJ2-7, with D possibly TRBD1 on 6 matching bases. Trimming pared 2 bases from V and 3 bases from J, leaving 11 bases between. This CDR3 has 14 amino acids. Germline CDR1 KGHSH, CDR2 LQKENI. The CDR3 sequence is CASSPATGYYEQYF. In DNA form, the CDR3 reads TGTGCCAGCTCACCAGCTACAGGGTACTACGAGCAGTACTTC.

This chain links TRBV7-8 with TRBJ2-7, with 8 positions matching TRBD2. The CDR3 has 16 residues. V lost 6 bases, J lost 1 base, and 11 bases stayed unmatched. Germline V gene sequence: CDR1 SGHVS, CDR2 FQNEAQ. The CDR3 loop reads CASSRTSSGVSYEQYF. The CDR3 DNA is TGTGCCAGCAGTCGTACGAGTAGCGGGGTATCCTACGAGCAGTACTTC.

The V gene is TRBV11-3, the J gene TRBJ2-1; 7 positions match TRBD2. Trimming removed 1 base from V and 3 bases from J; junction bases left unmatched: 3. The CDR3 has 15 residues. CDR1 and CDR2 from the germline V gene are SGHNT and YENEEA. Here the CDR3 reads CASSLGGGFYNEQFF. CDR3 in DNA: TGTGCCAGCAGCTTAGGCGGGGGATTCTACAATGAGCAGTTCTTC.

The chain combines TRBV6-6 with TRBJ2-3; D is possibly TRBD1 (5 bases). CDR3 length: 14 amino acids. Germline values: CDR1 MNHNY, CDR2 SVGAGI (reference sequence). V was clipped by 7 bases and J by 0 bases, with 11 bases between them. CDR3 residues: CASKLTVSTDTQYF. CDR3 in DNA: TGTGCCAGCAAATTGACAGTTAGCACAGATACGCAGTATTTT.

The genes are TRBV2 and TRBJ1-1; possibly TRBD1 for D (6 bases). Germline CDR1 SNHLY, CDR2 FYNNEI. Trimming cost V 4 bases and J 3 bases, with 12 bases left between them. The CDR3 covers 14 residues. The CDR3 nucleotides read TGTGCCAGCAGTGTACAGGGTACGGACACTGAAGCTTTCTTT. The encoded protein is CASSVQGTDTEAFF.

In its sample, this clone was seen a few times. The chain combines TRBV19 with TRBJ2-5; 8 bases are a match to TRBD2. V lost 5 bases to trimming and J lost 3 bases; unmatched junction nucleotides: 8. Germline CDR1 reads LNHDA; CDR2 reads SQIVND (reference sequence). This CDR3 is built from 15 residues. CDR3 region: CASSRTSRGEETQYF. In DNA form, the CDR3 reads TGTGCCAGTAGTCGGACTAGCAGAGGTGAAGAGACCCAGTACTTC.

The chain is built from TRBV10-2 and TRBJ2-1; 7 bases line up with TRBD2. Germline V gene data show CDR1 as WSHSY and CDR2 as SAAADI. The CDR3 is made up of 13 amino acids. With V trimmed by 6 bases and J by 4 bases, 3 bases remained unmatched. CDR3 nucleotide sequence: TGCGCCAGCAGACCGGGGGGTTACAATGAGCAGTTCTTC. It translates to CASRPGGYNEQFF.

The chain recombines TRBV30 with TRBJ2-3; 12 bases match TRBD1. The germline V gene has CDR1 GTSNPN and CDR2 SVGIG (reference sequence). The CDR3 is made up of 16 amino acids. V trimming: 2 bases; J trimming: 5 bases; junction bases outside the gene matches: 8. In nucleotides, the CDR3 is TGTGCCTGGAGTCCGGGGACAGGGGGCGGAGGAGATACGCAGTATTTT. This encodes CAWSPGTGGGGDTQYF.

This chain joins TRBV19 and TRBJ2-7, with 8 bases aligning to TRBD2. The CDR3 has 14 residues. The germline CDR1 and CDR2 sequences are LNHDA and SQIVND (reference sequence). With V trimmed by 3 bases and J by 4 bases, 5 bases remained unmatched. DNA for the CDR3: TGTGCCAGTAGTATCGGGGGGGCCGGATACGAGCAGTACTTC. Protein: CASSIGGAGYEQYF.

The CDR3 is CASIPGQGAVQPQHF. In DNA form, the CDR3 reads TGTGCCAGCATACCGGGACAGGGGGCTGTTCAGCCCCAGCATTTT. The chain joins TRBV6-5 to TRBJ1-5, with TRBD1 matching over 12 bases. Trimming cost V 7 bases and J 6 bases; bases outside gene matches: 7. Germline V gene data show CDR1 as MNHEY and CDR2 as SVGAGI. The CDR3 totals 15 residues.

The V gene is TRBV7-9, the J gene TRBJ1-1, with D possibly TRBD1 on 6 matching bases. Germline V gene sequence: CDR1 SEHNR, CDR2 FQNEAQ (reference sequence). This CDR3 is built from 13 residues. V was trimmed by 2 bases and J by 6 bases, leaving 10 bases between them. CDR3 nucleotides: TGTGCCAGCAGCTTAACAAAGGGGGCTGAAGCTTTCTTT. Amino acids: CASSLTKGAEAFF.

This clone occurred a few times. The V gene is TRBV5-1, the J gene TRBJ1-4; D ambiguous. The CDR3 covers 15 residues. V lost 5 bases, J lost 2 bases, and 13 bases lay in between. CDR1 and CDR2 from the germline V gene are SGHRS and YFSETQ. CDR3 sequence reads: CASRTQTTTNEKLFF. As DNA, the CDR3 is TGCGCCAGCAGAACACAGACAACGACTAATGAAAAACTGTTTTTT.

This chain joins TRBV2 and TRBJ2-7; 8 nucleotides line up with TRBD1. The CDR3 is 14 amino acids. Germline V gene data show CDR1 as SNHLY and CDR2 as FYNNEI. Trimming at V came to 6 bases and at J to 2 bases, leaving 6 bases not matched to a gene. CDR3 region: CASSGDRQAYEQYF. The DNA for the CDR3 is TGTGCCAGCAGCGGGGACAGGCAAGCCTACGAGCAGTACTTC.

The rearrangement links TRBV7-9 to TRBJ2-5; 10 nucleotides match TRBD2. This CDR3 contains 15 residues. Germline lookup yields CDR1 SEHNR and CDR2 FQNEAQ (reference sequence). V lost 5 bases, J lost 3 bases, and 6 bases stayed unmatched. The CDR3 coding sequence is TGTGCCAGCAGCCGTAATAGCGGGGGGAAAGAGACCCAGTACTTC. Translated: CASSRNSGGKETQYF.

The J gene is TRBJ2-1, the V gene TRBV4-3, with 9 bases that match TRBD2. The V and J ends lost 3 bases and 11 bases, in that order; junction bases with no gene match: 11. The CDR3 runs to 15 residues. Germline loops: CDR1 LGHNA, CDR2 YSLEER. The CDR3 sequence is CASSQDRTSAQQQFF. CDR3 nucleotides: TGCGCCAGCAGCCAGGACCGGACTAGCGCGCAACAGCAGTTCTTC.

The rearrangement uses TRBV5-6 and TRBJ1-2; a weak D match, TRBD1 (6 bases). Per germline, CDR1 SGHDT and CDR2 YYEEEE. Trimming took 5 bases from V and 8 from J, leaving 25 bases between them. The CDR3 loop spans 16 amino acids. The CDR3 DNA reads as TGTGCCAGCAGTTATTACACAGGGTACGGTAACGGCGGCTACACCTTC. Translated, it gives CASSYYTGYGNGGYTF. Complete variable domain (other parts from reference TRBV5-6 and TRBJ1-2): DAGVTQSPTHLIKTRGQQVTLRCSPKSGHDTVSWYQQALGQGPQFIFQYYEEEERQRGNFPDRFSGHQFPNYSSELNVNALLLGDSALYLCASSYYTGYGNGGYTFGSGTRLTVV.

CDR3 loop: CASSEGGSGTDTQYF. The CDR3, as DNA: TGTGCCAGCAGTGAGGGGGGGAGCGGCACAGATACGCAGTATTTT. This rearrangement joins TRBV2 to TRBJ2-3; 7 bases are shared with TRBD2. The CDR3 spans 15 residues. The germline V gene has CDR1 SNHLY and CDR2 FYNNEI. V was clipped by 3 bases and J by 1 base; unmatched bases: 4.

J is TRBJ1-2 and V is TRBV9, with 8 bases identical to TRBD1. CDR3 length equals 15 residues. J was trimmed by 2 bases and V by 6 bases; bases with no gene match: 9. Germline CDR1 reads SGDLS; CDR2 reads YYNGEE. CDR3 bases: TGTGCCAGCACCCCACCGGGGACAGGAAACTATGGCTACACCTTC. It codes for CASTPPGTGNYGYTF. The variable domain in full, with the rest retrieved from reference TRBV9 and TRBJ1-2, is DSGVTQTPKHLITATGQRVTLRCSPRSGDLSVYWYQQSLDQGLQFLIQYYNGEERAKGNILERFSAQQFPDLHSELNLSSLELGDSALYFCASTPPGTGNYGYTFGSGTRLTVV.

The gene calls are TRBV4-1 and TRBJ2-1, with 7 bases identical to TRBD2. In germline, CDR1 is MGHRA, CDR2 YSYEKL. This CDR3 is built from 18 residues. With 0 bases clipped from V and 0 bases from J, the junction kept 8 bases outside the gene matches. In DNA form, the CDR3 reads TGCGCCAGCAGCCAAGATTCGGGGGGAACAAGCTCCTACAATGAGCAGTTCTTC. Amino acid sequence: CASSQDSGGTSSYNEQFF.

This clone was observed once. The chain carries TRBV15 and TRBJ2-2, with D perhaps matching TRBD1 (6 bases). The ends were cut back, 0 bases at V and 4 bases at J, with 18 bases in the middle. Germline V gene data show CDR1 as LNHNV and CDR2 as YYDKDF (reference sequence). The CDR3 totals 18 residues. CDR3 protein: CATSRDSGGGAVTGELFF. DNA for the CDR3: TGTGCCACCAGCAGAGATAGTGGGGGCGGAGCGGTCACCGGGGAGCTGTTTTTT. Filled out from reference TRBV15 and TRBJ2-2, the complete variable domain reads DAMVIQNPRYQVTQFGKPVTLSCSQTLNHNVMYWYQQKSSQAPKLLFHYYDKDFNNEADTPDNFQSRRPNTSFCFLDIRSPGLGDTAMYLCATSRDSGGGAVTGELFFGEGSRLTVL.

A few counts support this clone. The chain recombines TRBV5-6 with TRBJ2-3; 10 positions match TRBD2. The ends lost 4 bases at V and 2 bases at J; junction bases unmatched: 7. This CDR3 spans 16 amino acids. Germline CDR1 SGHDT, CDR2 YYEEEE. CDR3 amino acids: CASSPPGLANTDTQYF. The CDR3 bases are TGTGCCAGCAGCCCGCCGGGACTAGCGAACACAGATACGCAGTATTTT.